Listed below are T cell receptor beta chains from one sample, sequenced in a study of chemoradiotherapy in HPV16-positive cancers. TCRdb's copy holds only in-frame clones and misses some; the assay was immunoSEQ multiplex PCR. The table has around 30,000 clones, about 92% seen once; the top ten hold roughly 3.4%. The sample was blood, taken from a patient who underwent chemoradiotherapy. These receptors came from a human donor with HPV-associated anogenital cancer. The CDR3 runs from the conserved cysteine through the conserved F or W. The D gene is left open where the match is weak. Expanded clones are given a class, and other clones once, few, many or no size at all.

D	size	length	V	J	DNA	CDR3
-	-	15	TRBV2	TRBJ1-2	TGTGCCAGCAGTGAAAGGGGGGGAATTGGGGATGGCTACACCTTC	CASSERGGIGDGYTF
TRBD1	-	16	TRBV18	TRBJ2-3	TGTGCCAGCTCATCCCTCCAGGGGGCCGGCACAGATACGCAGTATTTT	CASSSLQGAGTDTQYF
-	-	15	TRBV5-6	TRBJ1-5	TGTGCCAGCAGCTTGGGGGCAGCGCCAAATCAGCCCCAGCATTTT	CASSLGAAPNQPQHF
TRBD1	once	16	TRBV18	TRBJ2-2	TGTGCCAGCTCACGCGCCGGGACAGGTGCCACCGGGGAGCTGTTTTTT	CASSRAGTGATGELFF
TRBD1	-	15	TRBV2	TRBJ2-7	TGTGCCAGCAGTGATTGGACAGGAGACTTCTACGAGCAGTACTTC	CASSDWTGDFYEQYF
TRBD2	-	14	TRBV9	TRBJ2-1	TGTGCCAGCAGCCCCCGACTAGCGGTCGATGAGCAGTTCTTC	CASSPRLAVDEQFF
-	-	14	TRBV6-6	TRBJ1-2	TGTGCCAGCAGCACTACGAGGGGCGATCATGGCTACACCTTC	CASSTTRGDHGYTF
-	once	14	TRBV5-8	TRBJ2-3	TGTGCCAGCAGGTCCGTAGGTGGCACAGATACGCAGTATTTT	CASRSVGGTDTQYF
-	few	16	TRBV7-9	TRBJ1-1	TGTGCCAGCAGCCTCCCCGTGGGGGCGGGGAACACTGAAGCTTTCTTT	CASSLPVGAGNTEAFF
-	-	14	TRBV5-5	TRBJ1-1	TGTGCCAGCAGCTTGAGGACCTCTGACACTGAAGCTTTCTTT	CASSLRTSDTEAFF
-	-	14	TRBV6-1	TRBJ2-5	TGTGCCAGCACTATGGTTCAGGCTCAAGAGACCCAGTACTTC	CASTMVQAQETQYF
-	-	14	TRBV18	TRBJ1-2	TGTGCCAGCTCAAGGAGAGGAATAAACTATGGCTACACCTTC	CASSRRGINYGYTF
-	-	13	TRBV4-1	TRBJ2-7	TGCGCCAGCAGCCAAACAGGCTCCCACGAGCAGTACTTC	CASSQTGSHEQYF
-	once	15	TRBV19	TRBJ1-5	TGTGCCAGTAGCCCGGACTTGGGGTACGGTCAGCCCCAGCATTTT	CASSPDLGYGQPQHF
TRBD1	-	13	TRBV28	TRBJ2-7	TGTGCCAGCAGAAGGACAGGGGCGCGGGAGCAGTACTTC	CASRRTGAREQYF
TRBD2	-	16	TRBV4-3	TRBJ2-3	TGCGCCAGCAGCCCTAGGACTAGCGGGGTGGCAGATACGCAGTATTTT	CASSPRTSGVADTQYF
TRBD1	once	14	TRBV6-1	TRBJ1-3	TGTGCCAGCAGTGGGACAGGGGCTGGAAACACCATATATTTT	CASSGTGAGNTIYF
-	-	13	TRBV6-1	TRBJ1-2	TGTGCCAGCAGTGAAGATCAGGGGTATGGCTACACCTTC	CASSEDQGYGYTF